This is a list of T cell receptor beta chains from one sample in a study of T-cell reconstitution after alpha-beta-depleted transplantation in children. Each CDR3 protein is one row after TCRdb ran MiXCR on the PCR reads. The repertoire holds some 640,000 distinct CDR3 sequences, about 15% seen once, with 1.1% in the top ten. The source was PBMCs from the stem cell graft donor, collected from the stem cell graft. Receptors were obtained from a human donor who donated a stem cell graft to a child with acute myeloid leukemia. Each CDR3 is given with its conserved first and last residue. A D gene is named only where the DNA matches it firmly. Only some rows state a clone size, as once, few, many or a class for expanded clones.

CSASTQGESRTGELFF,TGCAGTGCCTCTACACAGGGGGAATCTAGGACCGGGGAGCTGTTTTTT,TRBD1,16,NA,TRBV20-1,TRBJ2-2
CASSEGQQADTQYF,TGTGCCAGCAGTGAAGGGCAACAGGCTGATACGCAGTATTTT,NA,14,many,TRBV6-1,TRBJ2-3
CASSPPVSPFLHNEQFF,TGTGCCAGCAGTCCCCCAGTGAGCCCGTTCCTCCATAATGAGCAGTTCTTC,NA,17,many,TRBV5-5,TRBJ2-1
CASSYSSAGPGELFF,TGTGCCAGCAGTTACTCGAGCGCGGGGCCCGGGGAGCTGTTTTTT,NA,15,NA,TRBV6-5,TRBJ2-2
CSASRTSDHNEQFF,TGCAGTGCTAGTCGGACTAGCGATCACAATGAGCAGTTCTTC,TRBD2,14,NA,TRBV20-1,TRBJ2-1
CASSVSGPRESGANVLTF,TGTGCCAGCAGTGTGTCAGGCCCTCGGGAGTCTGGGGCCAACGTCCTGACTTTC,NA,18,NA,TRBV25-1,TRBJ2-6
CASSESPKGSYGYTF,TGCGCCAGCAGTGAGTCTCCAAAGGGAAGCTATGGCTACACCTTC,NA,15,few,TRBV10-2,TRBJ1-2
CRAPAHSTDTQYF,TGCAGGGCCCCAGCCCATAGCACAGATACGCAGTATTTT,NA,13,few,TRBV20-1,TRBJ2-3
CAWSDPPVSDGYTF,TGTGCCTGGAGTGACCCGCCCGTTTCTGATGGCTACACCTTC,NA,14,NA,TRBV30,TRBJ1-2
CASSVGSYEQYF,TGTGCCAGCAGTGTCGGAAGCTACGAGCAGTACTTC,NA,12,many,TRBV12-3/TRBV12-4,TRBJ2-7